This T cell receptor (beta chain) emerged from a study of T cell responses to AZD1222 COVID-19 vaccine. Study background: Pooled samples include second doses given at about 4 or 12 weeks.

For this clone: Its antigen remains unknown.

Overall study findings and caveats: The study reported that nearly half of spike-specific TCRs target unmutated variant regions. Females made up more of the donors, who were largely white British, and clonal diversity may have come out too low. The number of AZD1222 recipients seropositive at baseline was only 6 or 7.

Trimming took off 1 base at V and 0 bases at J, with 13 bases between the two ends. This CDR3 spans 17 amino acids. Germline assignment: CDR1 LGHDT and CDR2 YNNKEL (reference sequence). Assay: immunoSEQ multiplex PCR; the TCRdb copy retains only in-frame clones and omits some. The sample has tens of thousands of clones, roughly 88% seen once. The gene calls are TRBV3-1 (or the pseudogene TRBV3-2) and TRBJ1-3; tentatively, D is TRBD1 (5 bases). Source: peripheral blood, taken on day 0 of AZD1222 vaccination. The sequence came from an adult in good health. The CDR3, as DNA: TGTGCCAGCAGCCAAGGGCTGGGAGGGGACTCTGGAAACACCATATATTTT. It translates to CASSQGLGGDSGNTIYF.